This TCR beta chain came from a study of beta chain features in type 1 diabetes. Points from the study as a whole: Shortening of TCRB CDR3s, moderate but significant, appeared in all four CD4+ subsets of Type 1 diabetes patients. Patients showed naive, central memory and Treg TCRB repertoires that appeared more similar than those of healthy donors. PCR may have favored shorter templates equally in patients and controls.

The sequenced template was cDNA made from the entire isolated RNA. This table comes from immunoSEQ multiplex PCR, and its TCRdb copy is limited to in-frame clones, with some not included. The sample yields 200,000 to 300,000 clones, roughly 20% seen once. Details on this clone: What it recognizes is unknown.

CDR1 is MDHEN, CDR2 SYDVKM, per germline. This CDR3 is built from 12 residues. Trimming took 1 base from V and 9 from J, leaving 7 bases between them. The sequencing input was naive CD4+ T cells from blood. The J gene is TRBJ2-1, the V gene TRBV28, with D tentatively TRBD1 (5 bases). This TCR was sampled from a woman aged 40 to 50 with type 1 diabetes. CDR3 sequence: CASSLLRGEQFF. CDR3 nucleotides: TGTGCCAGCAGTTTATTAAGGGGTGAGCAGTTCTTC.